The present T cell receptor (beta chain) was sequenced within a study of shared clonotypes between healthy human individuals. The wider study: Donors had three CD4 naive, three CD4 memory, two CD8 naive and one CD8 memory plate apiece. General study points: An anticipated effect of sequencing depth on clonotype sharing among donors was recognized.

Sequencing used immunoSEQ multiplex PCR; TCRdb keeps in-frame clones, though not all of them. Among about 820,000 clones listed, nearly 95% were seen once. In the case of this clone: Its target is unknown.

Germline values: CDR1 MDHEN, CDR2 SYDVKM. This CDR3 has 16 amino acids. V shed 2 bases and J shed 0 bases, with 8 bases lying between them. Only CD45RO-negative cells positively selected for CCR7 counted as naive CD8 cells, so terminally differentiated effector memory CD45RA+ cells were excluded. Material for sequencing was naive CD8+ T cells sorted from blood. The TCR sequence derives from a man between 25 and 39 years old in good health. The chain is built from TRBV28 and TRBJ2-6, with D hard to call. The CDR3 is CASSLPQYSGANVLTF. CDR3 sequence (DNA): TGTGCCAGCAGTTTACCCCAGTACTCTGGGGCCAACGTCCTGACTTTC.